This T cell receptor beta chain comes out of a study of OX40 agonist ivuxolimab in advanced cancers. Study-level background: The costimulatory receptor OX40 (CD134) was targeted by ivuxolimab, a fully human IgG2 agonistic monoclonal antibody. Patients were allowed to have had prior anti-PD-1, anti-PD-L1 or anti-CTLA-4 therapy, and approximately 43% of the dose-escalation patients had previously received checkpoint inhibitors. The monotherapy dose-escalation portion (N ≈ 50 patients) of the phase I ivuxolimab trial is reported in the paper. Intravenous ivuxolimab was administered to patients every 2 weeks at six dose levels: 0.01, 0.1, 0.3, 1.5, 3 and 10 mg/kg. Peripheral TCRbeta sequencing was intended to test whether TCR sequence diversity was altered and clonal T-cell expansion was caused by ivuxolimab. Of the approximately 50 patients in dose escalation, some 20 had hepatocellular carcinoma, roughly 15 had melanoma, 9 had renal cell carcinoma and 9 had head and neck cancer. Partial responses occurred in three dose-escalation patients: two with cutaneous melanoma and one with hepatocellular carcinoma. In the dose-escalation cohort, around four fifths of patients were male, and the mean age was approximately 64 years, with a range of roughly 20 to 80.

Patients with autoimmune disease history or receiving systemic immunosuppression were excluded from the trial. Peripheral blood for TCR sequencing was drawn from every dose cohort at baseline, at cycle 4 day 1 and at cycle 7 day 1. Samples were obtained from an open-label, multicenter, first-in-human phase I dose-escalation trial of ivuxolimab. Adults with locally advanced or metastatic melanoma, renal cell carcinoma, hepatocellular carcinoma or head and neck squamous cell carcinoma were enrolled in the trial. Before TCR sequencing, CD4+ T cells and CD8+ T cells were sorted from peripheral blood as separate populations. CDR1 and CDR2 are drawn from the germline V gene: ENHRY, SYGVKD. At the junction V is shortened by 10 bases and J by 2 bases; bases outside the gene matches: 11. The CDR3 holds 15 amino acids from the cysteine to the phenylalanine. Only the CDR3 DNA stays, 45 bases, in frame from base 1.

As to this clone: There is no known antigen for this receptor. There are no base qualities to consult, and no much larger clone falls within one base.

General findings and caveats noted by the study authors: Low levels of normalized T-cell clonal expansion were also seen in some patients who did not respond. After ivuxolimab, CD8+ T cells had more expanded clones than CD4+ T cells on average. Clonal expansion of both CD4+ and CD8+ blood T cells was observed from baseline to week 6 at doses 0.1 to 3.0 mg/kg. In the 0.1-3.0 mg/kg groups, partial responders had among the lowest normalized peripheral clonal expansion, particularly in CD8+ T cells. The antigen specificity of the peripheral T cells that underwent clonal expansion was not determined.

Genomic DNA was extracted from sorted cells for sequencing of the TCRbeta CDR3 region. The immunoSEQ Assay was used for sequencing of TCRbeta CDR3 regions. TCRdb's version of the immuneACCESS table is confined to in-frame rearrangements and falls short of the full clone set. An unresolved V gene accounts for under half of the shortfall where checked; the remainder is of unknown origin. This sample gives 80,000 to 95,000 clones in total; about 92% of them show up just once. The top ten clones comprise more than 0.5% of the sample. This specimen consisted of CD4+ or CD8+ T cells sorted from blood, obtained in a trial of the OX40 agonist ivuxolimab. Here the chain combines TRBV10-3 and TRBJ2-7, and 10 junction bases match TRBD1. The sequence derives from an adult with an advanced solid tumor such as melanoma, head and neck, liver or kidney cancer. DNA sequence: TGTGCCACCAGGGGGACCGGGACAGGGGCCTACGAGCAGTACTTC. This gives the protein CATRGTGTGAYEQYF.